The clone carrying this T cell receptor (beta chain) came up many times. This entry is derived from a study of T cells after yellow fever vaccination. TCRdb reanalysed the 5' RACE reads using MiXCR and keeps one entry per CDR3 protein. This sample has around 330,000 distinct CDR3 sequences, with more than 3% found just once. Trimming shortened V by 7 bases and J by 4 bases, and 5 bases separated the two germline ends. The CDR3 is made up of 11 amino acids. The germline gives CDR1 KGHDR, CDR2 SFDVKD. V and J are TRBV24-1 and TRBJ2-3; D is undetermined. The sample here was PBMCs, taken on the day of the yellow fever booster vaccination. This receptor was taken from a man aged 18-30 years who received the YFV17D yellow fever vaccine. In DNA form, the CDR3 reads TGTGCCACCAGAGGCCCAGATACGCAGTATTTT. As protein: CATRGPDTQYF.